These 32 T cell receptor beta chains share one sample of origin, sequenced in a study of cytomegalovirus exposure and HLA in healthy donors. Researchers ran the PCR with 60 Vbeta and 13 Jbeta primers. The repertoire was sequenced with immunoSEQ multiplex PCR; TCRdb's copy has only in-frame clones and lacks some. The table for this sample gives around 200,000 clones. The specimen was PBMCs. These TCRs come from a woman under 30 in good health and CMV-seropositive.

This chain links TRBV30 with TRBJ2-7, with TRBD1 as a possible D gene (5 bases). The CDR3 contains 13 residues. Germline V gives CDR1 GTSNPN, CDR2 SVGIG (reference sequence). V lost 7 bases and J 0 bases, leaving 13 bases between the germline ends. The CDR3, as DNA: TGTGCCTTTGACAGAGGAGACTCCTACGAGCAGTACTTC. Protein product: CAFDRGDSYEQYF.

The chain is built from TRBV18 and TRBJ2-5, with TRBD1 identical over 7 bases. J lost 4 bases, V lost 1 base, and 6 bases had no gene match. From germline, CDR1 is KGHSH and CDR2 LQKENI. This CDR3 comprises 15 residues. CDR3 in DNA: TGTGCCAGCTCACCACGGACAGGAGTAAGAGAGACCCAGTACTTC. Encoded protein: CASSPRTGVRETQYF.

The rearrangement uses TRBV19 and TRBJ2-2; D gene uncertain. The CDR3 is made up of 15 amino acids. V lost 5 bases to trimming and J lost 1 base, with 11 bases between them. Germline-derived CDR1 and CDR2 are LNHDA and SQIVND (reference sequence). The CDR3 DNA reads TGTGCCAGTAGTGACTCCCATTGGAACACCGGGGAGCTGTTTTTT. The encoded protein is CASSDSHWNTGELFF.

This chain connects TRBV4-1 to TRBJ1-6; D is possibly TRBD1 (5 bases). The germline CDR1 and CDR2 sequences are MGHRA and YSYEKL. The CDR3 is made up of 20 amino acids. The V end lost 0 bases, the J end lost 7 bases, and 25 bases lay between the germline ends. The DNA for the CDR3 is TGCGCCAGCAGCCAAGAGGGGGAGGTAGGACGGGGATACCTAAATTCACCCCTCCACTTT. Its protein is CASSQEGEVGRGYLNSPLHF.

The genes are TRBV7-2 and TRBJ1-4; D gene ambiguous. V lost 1 base and J 4 bases, leaving 7 bases between the germline ends. The CDR3 has 14 amino acids. Germline-derived CDR1 and CDR2 are SGHTA and FQGNSA. The CDR3 reads CASSLVGVNEKLFF. The CDR3 DNA reads as TGTGCCAGCAGCTTAGTAGGAGTTAATGAAAAACTGTTTTTT.

The rearrangement uses TRBV2 and TRBJ2-5; D is possibly TRBD2 (6 bases). There are 17 residues in the CDR3. V gave up 4 bases and J gave up 0 bases, with 18 bases separating them. Germline lookup yields CDR1 SNHLY and CDR2 FYNNEI. The CDR3 sequence: CASSGGGTGGYQETQYF. Written as DNA, the CDR3 is TGTGCCAGCAGTGGGGGAGGCACTGGGGGGTACCAAGAGACCCAGTACTTC. Full variable domain (missing parts from reference TRBV2 and TRBJ2-5): EPEVTQTPSHQVTQMGQEVILRCVPISNHLYFYWYRQILGQKVEFLVSFYNNEISEKSEIFDDQFSVERPDGSNFTLKIRSTKLEDSAMYFCASSGGGTGGYQETQYFGPGTRLLVL.

This rearrangement joins TRBV5-1 to TRBJ2-3; no clear D gene. The CDR3 loop spans 15 amino acids. Trimming took 9 bases from V and 0 from J, leaving 17 bases between them. Germline CDR1 SGHRS, CDR2 YFSETQ. DNA for the CDR3: TGCGCCACCTCAGCTTACAGCCTTAGCACAGATACGCAGTATTTT. Its protein is CATSAYSLSTDTQYF. Combining the CDR3 with reference TRBV5-1 and TRBJ2-3 gives the whole variable domain KAGVTQTPRYLIKTRGQQVTLSCSPISGHRSVSWYQQTPGQGLQFLFEYFSETQRNKGNFPGRFSGRQFSNSRSEMNVSTLELGDSALYLCATSAYSLSTDTQYFGPGTRLTVL.

The genes are TRBV6-1 and TRBJ1-5; tentatively, D is TRBD1 (5 bases). Trimming took off 1 base at V and 4 bases at J, with 20 bases between the two ends. There are 18 residues in the CDR3. CDR1 is MNHNS, CDR2 SASEGT, per germline. The CDR3 region is CASSEDERGTMANQPQHF. The CDR3 nucleotides read TGTGCCAGCAGTGAAGACGAAAGGGGTACGATGGCAAATCAGCCCCAGCATTTT.

This chain links TRBV10-3 with TRBJ1-3, with D unclear. Germline loops: CDR1 ENHRY, CDR2 SYGVKD. Trimming removed 4 bases at V and 0 bases at J, with 4 bases between. The CDR3 has 13 residues. CDR3 in amino acids: CAISGLSGNTIYF. The DNA of the CDR3 is TGTGCCATCAGTGGTCTCTCTGGAAACACCATATATTTT.

J is TRBJ2-7 and V is TRBV11-3; maybe TRBD2 (6 bases). The V end was cut by 5 bases, the J end by 3 bases, with 17 bases between. This CDR3 is built from 15 residues. Germline loops: CDR1 SGHNT, CDR2 YENEEA. This CDR3 is CASSPGGEMHYEQYF. As DNA, the CDR3 is TGTGCCAGCAGCCCCGGCGGGGAGATGCACTACGAGCAGTACTTC. Full variable domain (remainder filled in from reference TRBV11-3 and TRBJ2-7): EAGVVQSPRYKIIEKKQPVAFWCNPISGHNTLYWYLQNLGQGPELLIRYENEEAVDDSQLPKDRFSAERLKGVDSTLKIQPAELGDSAVYLCASSPGGEMHYEQYFGPGTRLTVT.

The chain is built from TRBV18 and TRBJ2-6; D possibly corresponds to TRBD2 (5 bases). Germline values: CDR1 KGHSH, CDR2 LQKENI. The CDR3 spans 16 residues. Trimming removed 6 bases at V and 4 bases at J, with 16 bases between. CDR3 protein: CASSASSPGGANVLTF. As DNA, the CDR3 is TGTGCCAGCTCGGCCTCATCCCCGGGGGGGGCCAACGTCCTGACTTTC.

This chain uses TRBV7-9 with TRBJ2-2; perhaps TRBD2 as D (5 bases). This CDR3 contains 13 residues. The V gene lost 5 bases and the J gene lost 8 bases, with 12 bases spanning the gap. Germline loops: CDR1 SEHNR, CDR2 FQNEAQ (reference sequence). The CDR3 DNA follows: TGTGCCAGCAGCGAGGGCCCCGATGGGGAGCTGTTTTTT. This encodes CASSEGPDGELFF.

The V call is TRBV9, the J call TRBJ2-7; 8 positions agree with TRBD1. CDR1 is SGDLS and CDR2 is YYNGEE in the germline V gene. This CDR3 has 15 amino acids. Germline trimming cut 4 bases from V and 3 bases from J; bases unmatched to any gene: 9. DNA of the CDR3: TGTGCCAGCAGCTACCGACAGGGGTTGGGCTACGAGCAGTACTTC. Translated, it gives CASSYRQGLGYEQYF.

J is TRBJ1-2 and V is TRBV2, with a tentative D call TRBD1 (5 bases). The length of the CDR3 is 13 residues. V was pared by 7 bases and J by 2 bases, with 11 bases between. CDR1 is SNHLY, CDR2 FYNNEI, per germline. In nucleotides, the CDR3 is TGTGCCAGCATCCAGGGTCCAAACTATGGCTACACCTTC. It translates to CASIQGPNYGYTF.

The genes are TRBV30 and TRBJ2-5; 10 positions agree with TRBD2. From germline, CDR1 is GTSNPN and CDR2 SVGIG (reference sequence). The V gene end was trimmed by 4 bases and the J gene end by 5 bases; junction bases not matched to a gene: 10. The CDR3 runs to 15 residues. The CDR3 bases are TGTGCCTGGAAGCTAGCGGGGGCCGAGGGGGAGACCCAGTACTTC. It specifies CAWKLAGAEGETQYF.

The V and J genes are TRBV5-4 and TRBJ1-1, with 9 bases that match TRBD1. CDR1 and CDR2 (germline): SGHNT, YYREEE (reference sequence). V lost 7 bases to trimming and J lost 3 bases; unmatched junction nucleotides: 4. The CDR3 extends over 13 amino acids. CDR3 nucleotide sequence: TGTGCCAGCGGAAGGACAGGGGACACTGAAGCTTTCTTT. The encoded protein is CASGRTGDTEAFF.

This rearrangement joins TRBV5-6 to TRBJ2-1; D may be TRBD2 (5 bases). Germline V gives CDR1 SGHDT, CDR2 YYEEEE. With 5 bases removed from V and 0 bases from J, the gap between germline ends came to 15 bases. This CDR3 region has 16 residues. The CDR3 protein is CASSEGARGSYNEQFF. The CDR3 bases are TGTGCCAGCAGTGAAGGAGCCCGGGGCTCCTACAATGAGCAGTTCTTC.

V is TRBV11-2 and J is TRBJ1-2; a possible D gene is TRBD1 (5 bases). There are 15 residues in the CDR3. V was cut by 5 bases and J by 2 bases, with 15 bases left in between. In germline, CDR1 is SGHAT, CDR2 FQNNGV. CDR3 region: CASSQNQGINYGYTF. For the CDR3, the DNA is TGTGCCAGCAGCCAGAATCAGGGTATCAACTATGGCTACACCTTC.

The chain has TRBV6-4 and TRBJ2-5; 8 bases agree with TRBD2. The CDR3 is 15 residues long. V was clipped by 0 bases and J by 5 bases; unmatched bases: 5. Per germline, CDR1 MRHNA and CDR2 SNTAGT. The CDR3, as DNA: TGTGCCAGCAGTGACTCAAGGACTAGCCGTGAGACCCAGTACTTC. Its translation is CASSDSRTSRETQYF.

The rearrangement links TRBV27 to TRBJ2-5; 12 nucleotides match TRBD2. The trim removed 7 bases at V and 5 bases at J, leaving 14 bases unmatched. Germline V gene data show CDR1 as MNHEY and CDR2 as SMNVEV (reference sequence). CDR3 length equals 17 residues. The CDR3 sequence is CASTPRGLAGGRETQYF. The CDR3 DNA is TGTGCCAGCACCCCACGGGGGCTAGCGGGGGGGCGGGAGACCCAGTACTTC.

V and J are TRBV7-6 and TRBJ2-7; 7 bases are shared with TRBD2. V trimming: 0 bases; J trimming: 3 bases; junction bases outside the gene matches: 8. This CDR3 has 16 amino acids. Germline V gene sequence: CDR1 SGHVS, CDR2 FNYEAQ. CDR3 in amino acids: CASSLAPPASGYEQYF. The CDR3 DNA is TGTGCCAGCAGCTTAGCCCCCCCCGCTAGCGGCTACGAGCAGTACTTC.

This chain links TRBV5-1 with TRBJ1-1; D is undetermined. Trimming removed 5 bases at V and 0 bases at J, with 8 bases between. The CDR3 spans 13 residues. CDR1 and CDR2 from the germline V gene are SGHRS and YFSETQ. CDR3 nucleotide sequence: TGCGCCAGCAGACCGTACATGAACACTGAAGCTTTCTTT. This translates into CASRPYMNTEAFF.

The V call is TRBV10-3, the J call TRBJ1-1, with D possibly matching TRBD1 (5 bases). Per germline, CDR1 ENHRY and CDR2 SYGVKD. Trimming pared 3 bases from V and 5 bases from J, leaving 13 bases between. The CDR3 totals 14 residues. The CDR3 region is CAISDGRVRTEAFF. As DNA, the CDR3 is TGTGCCATCAGTGACGGCAGGGTAAGGACTGAAGCTTTCTTT.

The chain is built from TRBV7-9 and TRBJ1-1; no clear D gene. Trimming removed 5 bases at V and 9 bases at J, with 4 bases between. Germline lookup yields CDR1 SEHNR and CDR2 FQNEAQ (reference sequence). The CDR3 covers 9 residues. Here the CDR3 reads CASSAKAFF. In DNA, the CDR3 is TGTGCCAGCAGCGCTAAAGCTTTCTTT.

This chain connects TRBV29-1 to TRBJ1-2, with D tentatively TRBD1 (5 bases). Trimming left V 0 bases short and J 6 bases short, with 14 bases between. In germline, CDR1 is SQVTM, CDR2 ANQGSEA. The CDR3 runs to 14 residues. This CDR3 reads CSVEENGRVDGYTF. The CDR3 region has the DNA TGCAGCGTTGAAGAGAACGGCAGGGTCGATGGCTACACCTTC.

This chain connects TRBV30 to TRBJ2-7; TRBD2 aligns across 8 bases. The J segment lost 2 bases and the V segment lost 8 bases, leaving 5 bases of the junction unmatched. CDR1 GTSNPN and CDR2 SVGIG come from the germline V gene (reference sequence). This CDR3 is built from 12 residues. The CDR3 DNA is TGTGCCGCGACTAGCGCTACCTACGAGCAGTACTTC. Its translation is CAATSATYEQYF. The full variable domain, its missing parts supplied by reference TRBV30 and TRBJ2-7, is SQTIHQWPATLVQPVGSPLSLECTVEGTSNPNLYWYRQAAGRGLQLLFYSVGIGQISSEVPQNLSASRPQDRQFILSSKKLLLSDSGFYLCAATSATYEQYFGPGTRLTVT.

The chain recombines TRBV7-6 with TRBJ2-5; 11 nucleotides line up with TRBD2. Germline V CDR1 and CDR2: SGHVS, FNYEAQ. This CDR3 has 16 amino acids. Trimming removed 2 bases from V and 6 bases from J; junction bases left unmatched: 8. The CDR3 spells CASSLNPGLAAKTQYF. The CDR3 DNA is TGTGCCAGCAGCTTAAACCCGGGACTAGCGGCGAAGACCCAGTACTTC.

The rearrangement joins TRBV10-3 to TRBJ1-3, with D possibly matching TRBD1 (6 bases). The ends were cut back, 7 bases at V and 0 bases at J, with 16 bases in the middle. This CDR3 is 16 amino acids long. CDR1 is ENHRY and CDR2 is SYGVKD in the germline V gene. In nucleotides, the CDR3 is TGTGCCATCAAGGGGGACGGATCAACCTCTGGAAACACCATATATTTT. Protein product: CAIKGDGSTSGNTIYF.

V usage is TRBV21-1 and J usage is TRBJ1-1; TRBD1, the table's D call, was not compared with the DNA. TRBV21-1 corresponds to a pseudogene. CDR3 length: 17 residues. The CDR3 nucleotides are TGTGCCAGCAGCAAAGGACAGGGGGCCCGAATGAACACTGAAGCTTTCTTT. The encoded protein is CASSKGQGARMNTEAFF.

This chain links TRBV14 with TRBJ1-6; TRBD1 is a possible D gene (5 bases). Trimming stripped 1 base from V and 9 bases from J, with 16 bases between. This CDR3 is built from 16 residues. Germline V gene data show CDR1 as SGHDN and CDR2 as FVKESK. CDR3 protein: CASSQAQGWSGSPLHF. The CDR3 DNA reads TGTGCCAGCAGCCAAGCTCAGGGTTGGTCGGGTTCACCCCTCCACTTT.

The chain combines TRBV2 with TRBJ1-1; D not certain. This CDR3 contains 13 residues. V was shortened by 3 bases and J by 0 bases, with 5 bases between the two germline ends. Germline V gene sequence: CDR1 SNHLY, CDR2 FYNNEI. CDR3 loop: CASSDTLNTEAFF. The CDR3, as DNA: TGTGCCAGCAGTGACACTTTGAACACTGAAGCTTTCTTT.

The chain has TRBV30 and TRBJ1-2, with 11 bases that match TRBD1. J lost 6 bases, V lost 8 bases, and 11 bases had no gene match. The V gene's germline CDR1 is GTSNPN and CDR2 SVGIG (reference sequence). The CDR3 has 14 amino acids. The CDR3 region is CAPPLDRGRDGYTF. The CDR3 coding sequence is TGTGCCCCGCCCCTGGACAGGGGGCGGGATGGCTACACCTTC.